These 28 T cell receptor beta chains came from one sample sequenced in a study of cytomegalovirus exposure and HLA in healthy donors. With 60 Vbeta and 13 Jbeta primers, the PCR was carried out. Generated by immunoSEQ multiplex PCR, the TCRdb table keeps only in-frame clones and is missing some. The sample has fewer than 200,000 clones, less than 90% seen once. Sample: PBMCs. The receptors originated from a man aged 25-45 years in good health and CMV-seronegative.

This chain joins TRBV6-5 and TRBJ2-4, with D tentatively TRBD1 (6 bases). The CDR3 runs to 15 residues. Trimming removed 10 bases at V and 2 bases at J, with 18 bases between. Germline V CDR1 and CDR2: MNHEY, SVGAGI. CDR3 sequence (DNA): TGTGCCACCTCTAGGGGGTTCGGGTCCAAAAACATTCAGTACTTC. Its protein is CATSRGFGSKNIQYF.

The chain employs TRBV7-8 and TRBJ1-5; no definite D call. The V gene lost 5 bases and the J gene lost 4 bases, with 15 bases spanning the gap. The germline V gene encodes CDR1 SGHVS and CDR2 FQNEAQ. The CDR3 sequence is 15 residues long. In DNA form, the CDR3 reads TGTGCCAGCAGCCCGACCCGGGTCCCAAATCAGCCCCAGCATTTT. This sequence encodes CASSPTRVPNQPQHF.

In its sample, this clone was seen once. The rearrangement joins TRBV15 to TRBJ2-7, with 7 bases aligning to TRBD2. Trimming took 1 base from V and 3 from J; bases not matched to a gene: 12. This CDR3 has 17 residues. Germline loops: CDR1 LNHNV, CDR2 YYDKDF (reference sequence). CDR3 sequence: CATSRAASGKMIYEQYF. In nucleotides, the CDR3 is TGTGCCACCAGCAGAGCGGCTAGCGGAAAGATGATCTACGAGCAGTACTTC.

The rearrangement uses TRBV6-1 and TRBJ1-4; D remains ambiguous. The V and J ends lost 2 bases and 5 bases respectively, with 12 bases between them. The length of the CDR3 is 15 residues. The germline CDR1 and CDR2 sequences are MNHNS and SASEGT. This CDR3 reads CASSEFYRLNEKLFF. For the CDR3, the DNA is TGTGCCAGCAGTGAATTTTACAGATTAAATGAAAAACTGTTTTTT.

The chain is built from TRBV4-1 and TRBJ1-1; 12 bases line up with TRBD1. CDR1 is MGHRA and CDR2 is YSYEKL in the germline V gene. The ends lost 5 bases at V and 0 bases at J; junction bases unmatched: 13. The CDR3 contains 19 residues. CDR3 amino acids: CASSYTGTGGLLMNTEAFF. For the CDR3, the DNA is TGCGCCAGCAGCTATACCGGGACAGGGGGCCTTCTCATGAACACTGAAGCTTTCTTT.

The chain combines TRBV30 with TRBJ2-5, with 8 bases matching TRBD2. The J call is in doubt because the DNA end fits TRBJ2-7 better. Germline V lookup: CDR1 GTSNPN, CDR2 SVGIG (reference sequence). CDR3 length: 12 residues. This chain's CDR3 is CACGLASYEQYF. As DNA, the CDR3 is TGTGCCTGCGGACTAGCAAGCTACGAGCAGTACTTC.

V usage is TRBV7-3 and J usage is TRBJ2-3; 7 positions agree with TRBD2. The germline V gene encodes CDR1 SGHTA and CDR2 FQGTGA. V gave up 5 bases and J gave up 1 base; unmatched junction bases: 9. The CDR3 loop spans 16 amino acids. The chain's CDR3 is CASSPQGLGGTDTQYF. CDR3 DNA: TGTGCCAGCAGCCCCCAAGGACTAGGCGGCACAGATACGCAGTATTTT.

The V gene is TRBV18, the J gene TRBJ2-2; 14 bases align to TRBD2. The CDR3 extends over 18 amino acids. Germline assignment: CDR1 KGHSH and CDR2 LQKENI. J lost 4 bases, V lost 3 bases, and 7 bases had no gene match. CDR3 DNA: TGTGCCAGCTCACCGGGACTAGCGGGAGTGGAGAGCACCGGGGAGCTGTTTTTT. Translating gives CASSPGLAGVESTGELFF.

The genes are TRBV2 and TRBJ2-7, with no clear D. This CDR3 has 11 residues. With 6 bases removed from V and 7 bases from J, the gap between germline ends came to 10 bases. In germline, CDR1 is SNHLY, CDR2 FYNNEI. The CDR3, as DNA: TGTGCCAGCAGCATCCAGAGGGAGCAGTACTTC. Residues: CASSIQREQYF.

The V and J genes are TRBV29-1 and TRBJ2-3; D possibly corresponds to TRBD2 (5 bases). Germline V lookup: CDR1 SQVTM, CDR2 ANQGSEA. CDR3 length: 16 amino acids. V was pared by 4 bases and J by 6 bases, with 23 bases between. The CDR3 here is CSVVPSRSGGYDTQYF. As DNA, the CDR3 is TGCAGCGTTGTACCAAGCCGAAGCGGTGGCTACGATACGCAGTATTTT.

The chain employs TRBV29-1 and TRBJ1-4; weak D call: TRBD1 (6 bases). This CDR3 comprises 13 residues. CDR1 and CDR2 from the germline V gene are SQVTM and ANQGSEA. Trimming stripped 7 bases from V and 10 bases from J, with 19 bases between. For the CDR3, the DNA is TGCAGCGCCTCGGACAGCAGGGCCGCAAAACTGTTTTTT. This encodes CSASDSRAAKLFF.

CDR3 loop: CASSKGEMGSWDSPLHF. The DNA for the CDR3 is TGTGCCAGCAGCAAAGGAGAAATGGGCAGTTGGGATTCACCCCTCCACTTT. The chain has TRBV21-1 and TRBJ1-6; TRBD1 is the table's D call and was not checked against the DNA. TRBV21-1 is flagged as a pseudogene. The CDR3 consists of 17 residues.

J is TRBJ2-1 and V is TRBV14; tentatively, D is TRBD1 (5 bases). V lost 4 bases and J 2 bases, leaving 18 bases between the germline ends. This CDR3 has 17 residues. Germline-derived CDR1 and CDR2 are SGHDN and FVKESK. In DNA form, the CDR3 reads TGTGCCAGCAGCCCGTCCTCTTCGGCAGGGACCTACAATGAGCAGTTCTTC. Translated, it gives CASSPSSSAGTYNEQFF.

The gene calls are TRBV25-1 and TRBJ1-2, with 11 positions matching TRBD1. The CDR3 runs 13 residues. Losses at the gene ends were 4 bases for V and 7 bases for J; bases not matched to a gene: 2. Germline CDR1 MGHDK, CDR2 SYGVNS. The CDR3 is CASSAGTGGGYTF. The CDR3 DNA reads as TGTGCCAGCAGTGCAGGGACAGGGGGTGGCTACACCTTC.

The rearrangement uses TRBV5-1 and TRBJ1-1; D possibly corresponds to TRBD1 (5 bases). The CDR3 covers 14 residues. In germline, CDR1 is SGHRS, CDR2 YFSETQ. The V gene lost 4 bases and the J gene lost 5 bases, with 15 bases spanning the gap. The CDR3 sequence: CASSRTPKETEAFF. Written as DNA, the CDR3 is TGCGCCAGCAGCCGGACACCCAAGGAGACTGAAGCTTTCTTT.

V is TRBV19 and J is TRBJ2-5; 9 positions agree with TRBD1. CDR3 size: 14 residues. J gave up 7 bases and V 5 bases, and 8 bases lay outside the gene matches. Germline lookup yields CDR1 LNHDA and CDR2 SQIVND (reference sequence). CDR3 sequence (DNA): TGTGCCAGTAGTTTCACAGGGGGCGAAGGGACCCAGTACTTC. Protein sequence: CASSFTGGEGTQYF.

This sequence joins TRBV5-1 and TRBJ2-1; a possible D gene is TRBD1 (5 bases). The CDR3 extends over 14 amino acids. CDR1 is SGHRS, CDR2 YFSETQ, per germline. Trimming cost V 1 base and J 6 bases, with 11 bases left between them. Here the CDR3 reads CASSLRQWSNEQFF. The DNA for the CDR3 is TGCGCCAGCAGCTTGAGACAGTGGAGCAATGAGCAGTTCTTC. The variable domain in full, with the rest retrieved from reference TRBV5-1 and TRBJ2-1, is KAGVTQTPRYLIKTRGQQVTLSCSPISGHRSVSWYQQTPGQGLQFLFEYFSETQRNKGNFPGRFSGRQFSNSRSEMNVSTLELGDSALYLCASSLRQWSNEQFFGPGTRLTVL.

J is TRBJ2-1 and V is TRBV21-1; no check of the table's D call, TRBD1, against the DNA was made. TRBV21-1 is a pseudogene. This CDR3 region has 15 residues. CDR3 nucleotide sequence: TGTGCCAGCAACGCAGGGGTAAGAGCGTACAATGAGCAGTTCTTC. Protein: CASNAGVRAYNEQFF.

The genes are TRBV10-1 and TRBJ2-3; TRBD2 matches 8 bases. J lost 1 base, V lost 0 bases, and 18 bases had no gene match. This CDR3 has 21 amino acids. The germline V gene encodes CDR1 WNHNN and CDR2 SYGVQD (reference sequence). CDR3 sequence (DNA): TGCGCCAGCAGTGAGTCAATAAATAGGACTAGCAGGCCCCATTGCACAGATACGCAGTATTTT. Its protein product is CASSESINRTSRPHCTDTQYF.

V and J are TRBV11-1 and TRBJ2-1, with 15 bases identical to TRBD2. With 5 bases clipped from V and 10 bases from J, the junction kept 3 bases outside the gene matches. Germline loops: CDR1 SGHAT, CDR2 FQDESV (reference sequence). CDR3 size: 14 residues. The CDR3 sequence is CASSLGTSGREQFF. CDR3 sequence (DNA): TGTGCCAGCAGCCTTGGGACTAGCGGGAGGGAGCAGTTCTTC.

The CDR3 reads CASSLRFDEQYF. In DNA form, the CDR3 reads TGTGCCAGCAGCTTACGTTTCGACGAGCAGTACTTC. The chain has TRBV7-2 and TRBJ2-7; D ambiguous. The germline V and J ends were trimmed by 2 bases and 5 bases, with 7 bases remaining between them. The CDR3 is 12 amino acids. CDR1 and CDR2 from the germline V gene are SGHTA and FQGNSA.

The V gene is TRBV5-1, the J gene TRBJ2-7; 7 nucleotides align to TRBD2. Germline-derived CDR1 and CDR2 are SGHRS and YFSETQ. V was pared by 0 bases and J by 9 bases, with 27 bases of the junction left unmatched. The CDR3 consists of 20 residues. CDR3: CASSLVEGLINGPHNDGQYF. DNA of the CDR3: TGCGCCAGCAGCTTGGTGGAGGGACTAATCAATGGGCCACACAACGATGGGCAGTACTTC.

To note about this clone: A junction end diverges from the germline sequence, so it may reflect a read error. This chain links TRBV7-9 with TRBJ2-7; D is unresolved. This CDR3 contains 11 residues. Germline V gives CDR1 SEHNR, CDR2 FQNEAQ (reference sequence). CDR3 in amino acids: CSSSHSYEQYF. The CDR3 DNA follows: TGTTCCAGCAGCCACTCCTACGAGCAGTACTTC. Complete variable domain (other parts from reference TRBV7-9 and TRBJ2-7): DTGVSQNPRHKITKRGQNVTFRCDPISEHNRLYWYRQTLGQGPEFLTYFQNEAQLEKSRLLSDRFSAERPKGSFSTLEIQRTEQGDSAMYLCSSSHSYEQYFGPGTRLTVT.

This rearrangement joins TRBV5-6 to TRBJ1-1, with TRBD1 identical over 9 bases. The CDR3 extends over 14 amino acids. After removal of 4 bases from V and 4 bases from J, the junction contained 5 bases not matched to a gene. The germline V gene has CDR1 SGHDT and CDR2 YYEEEE. Here the CDR3 reads CASSLGQGSTEAFF. CDR3 bases: TGTGCCAGCAGCCTGGGACAGGGATCCACTGAAGCTTTCTTT. Based on the CDR3 plus reference TRBV5-6 and TRBJ1-1, the full variable domain is DAGVTQSPTHLIKTRGQQVTLRCSPKSGHDTVSWYQQALGQGPQFIFQYYEEEERQRGNFPDRFSGHQFPNYSSELNVNALLLGDSALYLCASSLGQGSTEAFFGQGTRLTVV.

This sequence joins TRBV2 and TRBJ2-5; 10 nucleotides match TRBD2. The junction had 10 bases not matched to a gene; V was cut back by 7 bases and J by 5 bases. This CDR3 spans 15 amino acids. Germline V lookup: CDR1 SNHLY, CDR2 FYNNEI. The CDR3 protein is CASMGQRGGDETQYF. The CDR3, as DNA: TGTGCCAGCATGGGCCAGCGGGGGGGCGACGAGACCCAGTACTTC.

The chain uses TRBV27 and TRBJ2-2; 13 nucleotides agree with TRBD2. This CDR3 is 17 amino acids long. J was trimmed by 8 bases and V by 8 bases; bases with no gene match: 14. Germline V gives CDR1 MNHEY, CDR2 SMNVEV (reference sequence). CDR3 nucleotides: TGTGCCAGCGGACCCTCCCCGGGACTAGCGGGATTTGGGGAGCTGTTTTTT. Translating it yields CASGPSPGLAGFGELFF.

The rearrangement links TRBV9 to TRBJ2-5; the match to TRBD2 covers 12 bases. V shed 0 bases, J shed 5 bases, and the junction held 14 bases outside the gene matches. Per the germline V gene, CDR1 is SGDLS and CDR2 is YYNGEE. This CDR3 contains 19 residues. CDR3 bases: TGTGCCAGCAGCGTAGAGTCGCTAGCGGGAGGGCCTTTTCGGGAGACCCAGTACTTC. Translating gives CASSVESLAGGPFRETQYF.

The V gene is TRBV6-6, the J gene TRBJ2-5; no clear D gene. Trimming cost V 3 bases and J 2 bases, with 10 bases left between them. The CDR3 runs to 14 residues. Germline CDR1 MNHNY, CDR2 SVGAGI (reference sequence). CDR3 sequence reads: CASSYRSSQETQYF. The CDR3 DNA reads TGTGCCAGCAGTTATAGGAGTTCTCAAGAGACCCAGTACTTC.